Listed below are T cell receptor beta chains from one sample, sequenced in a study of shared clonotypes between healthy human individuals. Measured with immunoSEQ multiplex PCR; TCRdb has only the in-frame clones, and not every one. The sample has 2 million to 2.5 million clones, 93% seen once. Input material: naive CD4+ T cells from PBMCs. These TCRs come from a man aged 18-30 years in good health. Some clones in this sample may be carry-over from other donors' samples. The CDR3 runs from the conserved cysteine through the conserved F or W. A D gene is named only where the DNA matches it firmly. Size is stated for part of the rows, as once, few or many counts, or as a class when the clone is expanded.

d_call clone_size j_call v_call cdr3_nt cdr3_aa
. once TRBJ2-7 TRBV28 TGTGCCAGTTTAGCGGGACAGGGTCCCTACGAGCAGTACTTC CASLAGQGPYEQYF
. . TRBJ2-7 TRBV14 TGTGCCAGCAGCCTGGCTAGCACGAACAACGAGCAGTACTTC CASSLASTNNEQYF
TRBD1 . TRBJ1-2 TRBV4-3 TGCGCCAGCAGCCAAGTCCCCGGGACAGGGGCTTATGGCTACACCTTC CASSQVPGTGAYGYTF
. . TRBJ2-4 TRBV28 TGTGCCAGCAGTGTTGGGGCTCTAGCCAAAAACATTCAGTACTTC CASSVGALAKNIQYF
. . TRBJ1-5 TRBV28 TGTGCCAGCAGTTTTTCCGGGGCAGAGTTCTCCCAGCCAGGTAGCAATCAGCCCCAGCATTTT CASSFSGAEFSQPGSNQPQHF
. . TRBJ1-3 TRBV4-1 TGCGCCAGCAGCCAAGTTTCAGGGTCTGGAAACACCATATATTTT CASSQVSGSGNTIYF
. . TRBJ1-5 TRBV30 TGTGCCTGGGGGGGGGCAGAGGCCCAGCATTTT CAWGGAEAQHF
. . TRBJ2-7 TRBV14 TGTGCCAGCAGCCAACGTATAGGGGGTTATCCCTACGAGCAGTACTTC CASSQRIGGYPYEQYF
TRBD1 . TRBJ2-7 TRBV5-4 TGTGCCAGCAGCCGATACACGTTACAGGGGAACGAGCAGTACTTC CASSRYTLQGNEQYF
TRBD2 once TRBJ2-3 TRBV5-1 TGCGCCAGCAGCGGACCCGGGACTAGCGGGTACGCAGATACGCAGTATTTT CASSGPGTSGYADTQYF
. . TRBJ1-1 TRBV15 TGTGCCACCAGCAGAGAGGGCCGGCGGGCAGAAGCTTTCTTT CATSREGRRAEAFF
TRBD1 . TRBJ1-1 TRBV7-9 TGTGCCAGCAGCACCCTGACAGGGATGGGCACTGAAGCTTTCTTT CASSTLTGMGTEAFF
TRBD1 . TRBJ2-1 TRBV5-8 TGTGCCAGCAGTCGGGACAGGGGGTACAATGAGCAGTTCTTC CASSRDRGYNEQFF
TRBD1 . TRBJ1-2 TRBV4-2 TGTGCCAGCAGCCAAGACAGGGGGAACGGCTACACCTTC CASSQDRGNGYTF
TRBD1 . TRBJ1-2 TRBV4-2 TGTGCCAGCAGCCAAGAGGCCCGGGACAGCTATGGCTACACCTTC CASSQEARDSYGYTF
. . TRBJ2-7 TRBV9 TGTGCCAGCAACCAAAACCCCGGGCACTACGAGCAGTACTTC CASNQNPGHYEQYF
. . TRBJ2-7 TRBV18 TGTGCCAGCTCACCACCAGGGTATTTAATTACAGACAATCCCTACGAGCAGTACTTC CASSPPGYLITDNPYEQYF
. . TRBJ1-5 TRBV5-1 TGCGCCAGCAGCTTACAGGGAGATCAGCCCCAGCATTTT CASSLQGDQPQHF
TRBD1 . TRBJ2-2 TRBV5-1 TGCGCCAGCAGCTTGGGGGCAGGGGGCCTAGCCGGGGAGCTGTTTTTT CASSLGAGGLAGELFF
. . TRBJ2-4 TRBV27 TGTGCCAGCAGTTTATCAGGGGGGAAAAACATTCAGTACTTC CASSLSGGKNIQYF
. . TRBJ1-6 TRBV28 TGTGCCAGCAGTTTACGCCCATGGGATAATTCACCCCTCCACTTT CASSLRPWDNSPLHF
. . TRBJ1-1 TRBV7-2 TGTGCCAGCAGCCTCCGCGGGGGGGTAGGGACTGGAGCTTTCTTT CASSLRGGVGTGAFF
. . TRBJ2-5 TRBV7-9 TGTGCCAGCAGCTTAGCTTCTGTACTTCTACTCGAGACCCAGTACTTC CASSLASVLLLETQYF